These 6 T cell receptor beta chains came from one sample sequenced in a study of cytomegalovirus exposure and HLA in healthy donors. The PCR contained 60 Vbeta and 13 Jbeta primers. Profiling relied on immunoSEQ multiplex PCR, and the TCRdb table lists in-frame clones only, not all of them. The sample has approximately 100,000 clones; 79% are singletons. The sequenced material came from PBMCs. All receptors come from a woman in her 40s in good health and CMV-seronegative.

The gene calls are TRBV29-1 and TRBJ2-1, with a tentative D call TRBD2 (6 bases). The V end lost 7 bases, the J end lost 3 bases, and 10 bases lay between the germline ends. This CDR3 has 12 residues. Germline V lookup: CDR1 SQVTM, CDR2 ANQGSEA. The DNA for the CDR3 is TGCAGCGCTGGGACTCACTACAATGAGCAGTTCTTC. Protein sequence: CSAGTHYNEQFF.

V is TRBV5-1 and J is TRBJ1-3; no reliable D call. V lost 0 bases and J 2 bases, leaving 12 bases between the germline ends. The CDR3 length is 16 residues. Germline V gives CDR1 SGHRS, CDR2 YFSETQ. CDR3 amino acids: CASSLDRVTPGNTIYF. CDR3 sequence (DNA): TGCGCCAGCAGCTTGGACCGGGTAACGCCTGGAAACACCATATATTTT.

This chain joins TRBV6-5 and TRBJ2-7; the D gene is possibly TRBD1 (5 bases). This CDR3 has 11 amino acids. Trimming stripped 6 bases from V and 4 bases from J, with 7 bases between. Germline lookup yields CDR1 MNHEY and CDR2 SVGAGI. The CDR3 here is CASRQGYEQYF. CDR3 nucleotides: TGTGCCAGCAGGCAGGGTTACGAGCAGTACTTC.

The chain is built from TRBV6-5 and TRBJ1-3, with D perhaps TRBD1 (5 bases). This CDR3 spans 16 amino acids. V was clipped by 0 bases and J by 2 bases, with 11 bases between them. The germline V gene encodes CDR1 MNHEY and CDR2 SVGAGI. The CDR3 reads CASSYSQGRPGNTIYF. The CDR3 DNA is TGTGCCAGCAGTTACTCTCAGGGAAGGCCTGGAAACACCATATATTTT.

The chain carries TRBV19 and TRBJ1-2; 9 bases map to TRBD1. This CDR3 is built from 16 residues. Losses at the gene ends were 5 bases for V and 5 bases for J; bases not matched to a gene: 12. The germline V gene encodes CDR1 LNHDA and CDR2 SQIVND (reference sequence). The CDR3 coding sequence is TGTGCCAGTAGTGCCCAACGGGACAGGGCAGGGTATGGCTACACCTTC. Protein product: CASSAQRDRAGYGYTF.

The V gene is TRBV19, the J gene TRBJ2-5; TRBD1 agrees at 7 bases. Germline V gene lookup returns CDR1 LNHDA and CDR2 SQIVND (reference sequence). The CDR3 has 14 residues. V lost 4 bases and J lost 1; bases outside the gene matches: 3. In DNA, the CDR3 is TGTGCCAGTAGTAGTGGACAGGCCCAAGAGACCCAGTACTTC. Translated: CASSSGQAQETQYF.